This is a list of T cell receptor beta chains from one sample in a study of CD4 T cells in relation to SARS-CoV-2 and coronaviruses. Produced via immunoSEQ multiplex PCR; TCRdb's table is partial and in-frame only. The sample includes 40,000 to 50,000 clones, over 75% of them seen just once. No antigen is known for these receptors. Sequencing used naive CD4+ T cells from PBMCs, cultured in vitro. The receptors originated from an adult with COVID-19. The conserved cysteine and the conserved F or W are not part of the CDR3 here. Fields, in order: V gene, clone size, CDR3 protein. Not all rows give a size; the values are once, few, many and, for expanded clones, a class.

>TRBV19|-
ASSRRPGTGDVTYGYT
>TRBV28|-
ASSLWLAGQETQY
>TRBV28|-
ASSLLAGGYNEQF
>TRBV5-1|-
ASSLSGADTQY
>TRBV5-1|-
ASSSELTDRGLSQPQH
>TRBV20-1|-
SARRSETQY
>TRBV7-7|-
ASSPNRLAGGETQY
>TRBV6-2/TRBV6-3|-
ASSPGYSGANVLT
>TRBV4-1|-
ASSQGVGVYGYT
>TRBV20-1|once
SASGLASSEQY
>TRBV27|-
ASRASGRSETQY
>TRBV2|-
ASSNQGSWQY
>TRBV27|-
ASSATDTQY
>TRBV6-2/TRBV6-3|-
ASSPLDRNQETQY
>TRBV7-9|-
ASTPDSNTGELF
>TRBV7-2|-
ASSFTGVRNTGELF
>TRBV27|-
ASRRDNSYEQY